A single count supports the clone carrying this T cell receptor (beta chain). The data belong to a study of radiation and T cells in renal cell carcinoma. TCRdb keeps only in-frame clones here, not all; method: immunoSEQ multiplex PCR. In the table there are some 150,000 clones, 83% of which are singletons. The CDR3 extends over 14 amino acids. Germline CDR1 SGHTS, CDR2 YDEGEE. V lost 0 bases and J lost 2, with 9 bases in between. Time point noted: baseline pretreatment blood. Noted treatment: 15 Gy SBRT to primary tumor, nephrectomy 4 weeks later. The patient's renal cell carcinoma had clear cell pathology.

The chain employs TRBV5-8 and TRBJ2-7; D remains unclear. Sample: blood, taken from a patient whose treatment included radiotherapy and nephrectomy. The origin of this receptor is a woman between 45 and 65 years old with renal cell carcinoma. CDR3 coding DNA: TGTGCCAGCAGCTTGGCTGGGTTTCCCTACGAGCAGTACTTC. Translated: CASSLAGFPYEQYF.